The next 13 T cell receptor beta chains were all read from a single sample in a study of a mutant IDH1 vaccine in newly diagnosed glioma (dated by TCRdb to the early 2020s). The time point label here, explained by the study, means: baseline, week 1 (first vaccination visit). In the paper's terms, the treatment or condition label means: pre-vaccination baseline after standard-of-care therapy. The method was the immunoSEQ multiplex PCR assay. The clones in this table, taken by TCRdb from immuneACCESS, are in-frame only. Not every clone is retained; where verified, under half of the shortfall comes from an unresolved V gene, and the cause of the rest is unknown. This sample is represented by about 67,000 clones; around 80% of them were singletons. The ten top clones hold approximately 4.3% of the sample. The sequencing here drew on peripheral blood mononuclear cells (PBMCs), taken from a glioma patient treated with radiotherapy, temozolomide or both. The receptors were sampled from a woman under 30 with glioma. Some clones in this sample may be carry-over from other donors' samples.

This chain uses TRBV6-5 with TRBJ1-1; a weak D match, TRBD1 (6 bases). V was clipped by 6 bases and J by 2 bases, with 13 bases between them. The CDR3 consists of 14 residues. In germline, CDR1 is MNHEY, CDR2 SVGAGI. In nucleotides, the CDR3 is TGTGCCAGCAGCCTGGACAGAATAAACACTGAAGCTTTCTTT. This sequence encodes CASSLDRINTEAFF.

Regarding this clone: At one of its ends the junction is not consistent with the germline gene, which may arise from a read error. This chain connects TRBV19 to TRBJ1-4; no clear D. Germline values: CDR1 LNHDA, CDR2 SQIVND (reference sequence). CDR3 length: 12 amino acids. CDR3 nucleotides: TGTGCCAGTAGTACGGCTAAGGAAAAACTGTTTTTT. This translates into CASSTAKEKLFF.

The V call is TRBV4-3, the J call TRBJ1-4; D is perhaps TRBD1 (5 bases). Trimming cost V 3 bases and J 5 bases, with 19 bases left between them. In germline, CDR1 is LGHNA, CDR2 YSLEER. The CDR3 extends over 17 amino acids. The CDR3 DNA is TGCGCCAGCAGCCAGGCCCCGGGACTTGGAACCAATGAAAAACTGTTTTTT. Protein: CASSQAPGLGTNEKLFF.

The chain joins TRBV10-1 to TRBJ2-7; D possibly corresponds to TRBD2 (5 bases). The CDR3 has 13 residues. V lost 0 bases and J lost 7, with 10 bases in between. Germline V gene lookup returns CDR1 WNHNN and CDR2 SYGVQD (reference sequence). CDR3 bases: TGCGCCAGCAGTGAGTCCGGGGTTGGGGAGCAGTACTTC. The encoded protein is CASSESGVGEQYF.

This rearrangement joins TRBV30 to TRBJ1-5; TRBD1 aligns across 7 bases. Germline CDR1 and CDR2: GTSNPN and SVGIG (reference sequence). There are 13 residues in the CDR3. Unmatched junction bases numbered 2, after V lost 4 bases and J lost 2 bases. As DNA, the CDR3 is TGTGCCTGGACAGGGGGAGGCAATCAGCCCCAGCATTTT. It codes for CAWTGGGNQPQHF.

The CDR3 sequence: CASRPGTTGSYEQYF. The CDR3 region has the DNA TGTGCCAGCAGGCCCGGGACCACGGGGTCCTACGAGCAGTACTTC. The chain couples TRBV13 to TRBJ2-7; D possibly uses TRBD1 or TRBD2 (5 bases each). V was clipped by 6 bases and J by 1 base, with 16 bases between them. Germline V gives CDR1 PRHDT, CDR2 FYEKMQ (reference sequence). This CDR3 is built from 15 residues.

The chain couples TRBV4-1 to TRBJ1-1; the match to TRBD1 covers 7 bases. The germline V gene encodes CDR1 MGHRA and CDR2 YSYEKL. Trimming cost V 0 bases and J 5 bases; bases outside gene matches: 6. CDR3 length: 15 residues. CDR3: CASSQEDREGTEAFF. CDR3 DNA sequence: TGCGCCAGCAGCCAAGAAGACAGGGAGGGAACTGAAGCTTTCTTT.

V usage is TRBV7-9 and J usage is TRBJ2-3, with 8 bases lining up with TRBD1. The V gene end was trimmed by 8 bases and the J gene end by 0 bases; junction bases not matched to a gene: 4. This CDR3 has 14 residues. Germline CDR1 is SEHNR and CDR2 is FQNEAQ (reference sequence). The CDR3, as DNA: TGTGCCAGCGTACGACAGGGGAGCACAGATACGCAGTATTTT. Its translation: CASVRQGSTDTQYF.

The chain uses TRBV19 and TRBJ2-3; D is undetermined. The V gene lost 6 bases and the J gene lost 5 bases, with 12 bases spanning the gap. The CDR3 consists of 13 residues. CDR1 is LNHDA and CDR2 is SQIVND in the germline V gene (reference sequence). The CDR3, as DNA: TGTGCCAGTAGCTTTGGGCCGGGAGATACGCAGTATTTT. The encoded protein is CASSFGPGDTQYF.

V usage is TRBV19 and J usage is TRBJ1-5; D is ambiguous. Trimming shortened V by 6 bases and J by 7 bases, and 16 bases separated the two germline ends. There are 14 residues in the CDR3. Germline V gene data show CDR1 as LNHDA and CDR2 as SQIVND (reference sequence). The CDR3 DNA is TGTGCCAGTAGCGGGCTCAATGCTTACCAGCCCCAGCATTTT. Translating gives CASSGLNAYQPQHF. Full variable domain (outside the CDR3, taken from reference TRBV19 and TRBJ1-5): DGGITQSPKYLFRKEGQNVTLSCEQNLNHDAMYWYRQDPGQGLRLIYYSQIVNDFQKGDIAEGYSVSREKKESFPLTVTSAQKNPTAFYLCASSGLNAYQPQHFGDGTRLSIL.

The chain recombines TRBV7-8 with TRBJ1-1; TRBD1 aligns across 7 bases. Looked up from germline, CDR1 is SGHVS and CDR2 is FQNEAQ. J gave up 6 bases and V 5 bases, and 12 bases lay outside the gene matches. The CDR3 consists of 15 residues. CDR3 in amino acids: CASSPGGIPLSEAFF. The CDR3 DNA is TGTGCCAGCAGCCCAGGGGGGATCCCTCTATCTGAAGCTTTCTTT.

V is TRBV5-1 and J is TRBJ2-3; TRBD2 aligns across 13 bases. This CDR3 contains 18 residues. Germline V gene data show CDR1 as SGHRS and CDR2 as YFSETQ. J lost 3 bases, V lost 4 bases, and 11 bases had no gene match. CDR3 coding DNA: TGCGCCAGCAGCGTACTAGCGGGAGGGCCAGGGAGGACAGATACGCAGTATTTT. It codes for CASSVLAGGPGRTDTQYF.

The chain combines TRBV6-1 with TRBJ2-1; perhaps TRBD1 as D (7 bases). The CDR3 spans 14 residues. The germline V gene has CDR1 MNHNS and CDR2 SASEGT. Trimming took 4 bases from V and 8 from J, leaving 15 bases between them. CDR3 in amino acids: CASSGRGPPYEQFF. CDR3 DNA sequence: TGTGCCAGCAGTGGGAGGGGGCCACCGTATGAGCAGTTCTTC.